The present T cell receptor beta chain was sequenced within a study of long-term antiretroviral therapy in people with HIV. The CDR3 sequence is 14 residues long. Trimming removed 0 bases at V and 11 bases at J, with 16 bases between. Looked up from germline, CDR1 is SGHDN and CDR2 is FVKESK. Survey-level resolution applied to immunoSEQ assay v3.0. Generated by immunoSEQ multiplex PCR, the TCRdb table keeps only in-frame clones and is missing some. The table has 21,000 or so clones, roughly 84% seen once. This receptor was identified in a man over 45 with HIV. The source material was unsorted PBMCs, sampled at the start of antiretroviral therapy. J is TRBJ2-5 and V is TRBV14, with D perhaps TRBD2 (6 bases). CDR3 in amino acids: CASSQEEGYGTQYF. CDR3 DNA: TGTGCCAGCAGCCAAGAGGAGGGGTACGGGACTCAGTACTTC.